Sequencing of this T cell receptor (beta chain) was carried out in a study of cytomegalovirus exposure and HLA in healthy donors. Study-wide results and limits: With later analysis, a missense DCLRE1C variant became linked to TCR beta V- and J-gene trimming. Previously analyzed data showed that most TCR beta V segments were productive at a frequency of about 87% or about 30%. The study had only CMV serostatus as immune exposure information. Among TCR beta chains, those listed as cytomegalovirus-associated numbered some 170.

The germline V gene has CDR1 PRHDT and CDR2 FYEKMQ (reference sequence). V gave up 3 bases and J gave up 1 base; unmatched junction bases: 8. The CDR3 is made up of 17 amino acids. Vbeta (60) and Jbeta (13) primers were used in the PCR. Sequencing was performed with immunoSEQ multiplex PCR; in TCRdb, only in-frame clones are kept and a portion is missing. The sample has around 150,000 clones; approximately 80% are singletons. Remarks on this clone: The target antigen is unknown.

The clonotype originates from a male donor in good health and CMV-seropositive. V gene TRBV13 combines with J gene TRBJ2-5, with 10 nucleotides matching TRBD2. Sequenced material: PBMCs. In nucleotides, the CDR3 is TGTGCCAGCAGCTTCCGGCTAGCGGGGGTCTTCCAAGAGACCCAGTACTTC. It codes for CASSFRLAGVFQETQYF.